This TCR beta chain was found in a study of blood T cell repertoires in COVID-19. Across the study: Samples representing acute and convalescent COVID-19 were sourced from the United States, Italy and Spain. Sources were T cells, B-cell-depleted T cells, or PBMCs; the material itself was cDNA or gDNA.

Methods used by the authors: It was from reference gene primer amplification that nucleated cell counts were estimated. Assay used: immunoSEQ multiplex PCR; TCRdb lists only in-frame clones, some missing. V, J and clone size derive from that table, while D and trimming were established from the DNA sequence. The repertoire holds 120,000 or so clones, with more than 75% as singletons. The TCR was taken from a human donor in a cohort sampled during active COVID-19. Sequencing input: peripheral blood.

CDR3 bases: TGTGCCAGCAGCTTAGGGACAGGGACCTCCTACGAGCAGTACTTC. Its translation is CASSLGTGTSYEQYF. The J gene is TRBJ2-7, the V gene TRBV7-9; 8 bases fit TRBD1. With 1 base clipped from V and 0 bases from J, the junction kept 2 bases outside the gene matches. This CDR3 has 15 residues. The germline CDR1 and CDR2 sequences are SEHNR and FQNEAQ (reference sequence).